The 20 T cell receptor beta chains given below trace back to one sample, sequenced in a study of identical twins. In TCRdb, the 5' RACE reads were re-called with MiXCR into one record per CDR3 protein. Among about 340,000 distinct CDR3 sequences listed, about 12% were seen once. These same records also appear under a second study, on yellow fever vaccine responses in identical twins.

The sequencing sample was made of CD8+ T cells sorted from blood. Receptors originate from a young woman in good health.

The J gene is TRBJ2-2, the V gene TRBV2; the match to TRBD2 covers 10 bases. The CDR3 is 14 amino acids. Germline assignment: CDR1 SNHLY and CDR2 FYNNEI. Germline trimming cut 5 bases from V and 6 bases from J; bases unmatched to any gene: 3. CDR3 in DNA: TGTGCCAGCAGTTTGACTAGCGGGCCCGGGGAGCTGTTTTTT. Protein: CASSLTSGPGELFF.

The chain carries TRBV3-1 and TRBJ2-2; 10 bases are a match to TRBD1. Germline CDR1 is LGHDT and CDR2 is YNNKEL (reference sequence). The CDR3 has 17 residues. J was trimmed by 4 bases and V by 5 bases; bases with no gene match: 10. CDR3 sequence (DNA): TGTGCCAGCAGCACACCGGGACAGGGGTTTGGCACCGGGGAGCTGTTTTTT. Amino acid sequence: CASSTPGQGFGTGELFF.

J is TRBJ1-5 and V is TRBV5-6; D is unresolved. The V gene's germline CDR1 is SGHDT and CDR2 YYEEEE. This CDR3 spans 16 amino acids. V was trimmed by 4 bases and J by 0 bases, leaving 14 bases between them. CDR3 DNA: TGTGCCAGCAGCGCCTCAAACTTGAATAGCAATCAGCCCCAGCATTTT. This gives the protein CASSASNLNSNQPQHF.

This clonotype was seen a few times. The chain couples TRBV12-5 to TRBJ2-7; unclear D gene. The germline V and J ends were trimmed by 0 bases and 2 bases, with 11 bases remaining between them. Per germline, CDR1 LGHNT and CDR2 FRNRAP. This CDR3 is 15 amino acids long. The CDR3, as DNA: TGTGCTAGTGGTTTGGTATTGGCCACGACCTACGAGCAGTACGTC. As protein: CASGLVLATTYEQYV.

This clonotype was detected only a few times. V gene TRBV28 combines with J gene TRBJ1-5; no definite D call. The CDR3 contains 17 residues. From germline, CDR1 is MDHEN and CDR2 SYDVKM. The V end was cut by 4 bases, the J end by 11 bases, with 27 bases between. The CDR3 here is CASSSLATAAPFETQHF. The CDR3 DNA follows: TGTGCCAGCAGTTCTCTGGCAACGGCCGCCCCGTTCGAGACCCAGCATTTT.

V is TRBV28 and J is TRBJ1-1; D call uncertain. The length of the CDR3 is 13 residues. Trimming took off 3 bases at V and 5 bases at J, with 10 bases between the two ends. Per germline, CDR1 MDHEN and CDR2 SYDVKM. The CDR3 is CASSFVTRTEAFF. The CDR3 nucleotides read TGTGCCAGCAGTTTTGTAACTAGGACTGAAGCTTTCTTT.

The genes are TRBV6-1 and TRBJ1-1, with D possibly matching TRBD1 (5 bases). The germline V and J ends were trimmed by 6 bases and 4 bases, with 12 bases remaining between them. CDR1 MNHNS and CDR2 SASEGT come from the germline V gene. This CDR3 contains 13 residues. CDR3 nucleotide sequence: TGTGCCAGCAGGTTTGGGGGGACCACTGAAGCTTTCTTT. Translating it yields CASRFGGTTEAFF.

This CDR3 is CASSPTSSAYEQYF. The CDR3 DNA follows: TGTGCCAGCAGCCCAACCTCTAGCGCCTACGAGCAGTACTTC. V gene TRBV14 combines with J gene TRBJ2-7, with D perhaps TRBD2 (6 bases). This CDR3 has 14 residues. Looked up from germline, CDR1 is SGHDN and CDR2 is FVKESK. V was clipped by 4 bases and J by 2 bases, with 12 bases between them. Looking up the rest from reference TRBV14 and TRBJ2-7 gives the full variable domain: EAGVTQFPSHSVIEKGQTVTLRCDPISGHDNLYWYRRVMGKEIKFLLHFVKESKQDESGMPNNRFLAERTGGTYSTLKVQPAELEDSGVYFCASSPTSSAYEQYFGPGTRLTVT.

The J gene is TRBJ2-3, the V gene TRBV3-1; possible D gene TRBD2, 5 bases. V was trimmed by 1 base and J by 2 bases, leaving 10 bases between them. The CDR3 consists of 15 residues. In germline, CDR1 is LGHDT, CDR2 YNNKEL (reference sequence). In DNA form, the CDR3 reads TGTGCCAGCAGCCAAGCGGGGAGCTACACAGATACGCAGTATTTT. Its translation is CASSQAGSYTDTQYF.

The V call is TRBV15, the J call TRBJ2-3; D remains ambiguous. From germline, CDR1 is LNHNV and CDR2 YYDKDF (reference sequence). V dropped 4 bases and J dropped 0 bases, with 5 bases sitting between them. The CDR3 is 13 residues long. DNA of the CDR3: TGTGCCACCAGCAAAGCTAGCACAGATACGCAGTATTTT. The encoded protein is CATSKASTDTQYF.

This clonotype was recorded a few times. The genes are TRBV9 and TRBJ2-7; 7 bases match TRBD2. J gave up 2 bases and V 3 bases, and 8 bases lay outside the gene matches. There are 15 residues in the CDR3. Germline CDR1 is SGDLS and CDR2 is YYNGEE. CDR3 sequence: CASSAGTIGTYEQYF. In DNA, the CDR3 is TGTGCCAGCAGCGCAGGGACTATCGGAACCTACGAGCAGTACTTC. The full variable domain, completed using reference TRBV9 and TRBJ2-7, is DSGVTQTPKHLITATGQRVTLRCSPRSGDLSVYWYQQSLDQGLQFLIQYYNGEERAKGNILERFSAQQFPDLHSELNLSSLELGDSALYFCASSAGTIGTYEQYFGPGTRLTVT.

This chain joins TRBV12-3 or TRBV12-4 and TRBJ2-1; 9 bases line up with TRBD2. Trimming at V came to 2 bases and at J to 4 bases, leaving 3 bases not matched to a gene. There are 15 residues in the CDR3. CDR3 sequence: CASSLTAGGYNEQFF. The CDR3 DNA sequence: TGTGCCAGCAGTTTAACAGCGGGGGGTTACAATGAGCAGTTCTTC.

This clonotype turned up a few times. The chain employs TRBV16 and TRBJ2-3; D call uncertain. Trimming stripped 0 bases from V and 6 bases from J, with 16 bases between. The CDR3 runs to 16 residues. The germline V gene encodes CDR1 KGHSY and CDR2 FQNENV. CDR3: CASSQSGLGHTDTQYF. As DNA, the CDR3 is TGTGCCAGCAGCCAATCAGGGTTAGGCCACACGGATACGCAGTATTTT.

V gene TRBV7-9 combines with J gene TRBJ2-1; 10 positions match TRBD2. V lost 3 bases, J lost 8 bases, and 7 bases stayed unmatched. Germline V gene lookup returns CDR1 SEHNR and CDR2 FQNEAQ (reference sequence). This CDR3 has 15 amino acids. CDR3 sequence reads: CASSFSRLAGYEQFF. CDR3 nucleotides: TGTGCCAGCAGCTTTTCAAGACTAGCGGGCTATGAGCAGTTCTTC.

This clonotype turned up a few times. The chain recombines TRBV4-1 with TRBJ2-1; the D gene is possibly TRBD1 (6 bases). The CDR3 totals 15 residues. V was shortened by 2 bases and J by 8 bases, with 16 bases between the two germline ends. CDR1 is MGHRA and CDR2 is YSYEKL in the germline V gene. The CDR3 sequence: CASSQSETGDDEQFF. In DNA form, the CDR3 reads TGCGCCAGCAGCCAATCTGAGACAGGAGACGATGAGCAGTTCTTC.

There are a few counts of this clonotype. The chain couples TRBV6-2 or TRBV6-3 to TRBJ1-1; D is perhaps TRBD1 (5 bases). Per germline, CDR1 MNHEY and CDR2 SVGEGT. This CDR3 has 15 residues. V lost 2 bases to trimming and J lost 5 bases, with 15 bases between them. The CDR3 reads CASSYPSGGGTEAFF. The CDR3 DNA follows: TGTGCCAGCAGTTACCCTTCCGGGGGTGGTACTGAAGCTTTCTTT.

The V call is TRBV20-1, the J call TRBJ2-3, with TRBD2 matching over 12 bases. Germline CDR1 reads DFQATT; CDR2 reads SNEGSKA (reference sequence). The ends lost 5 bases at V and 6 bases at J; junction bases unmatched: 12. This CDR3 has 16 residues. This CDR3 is CSAPSHPSGRVDTQYF. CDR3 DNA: TGCAGTGCTCCCTCCCATCCTAGCGGGAGGGTGGATACGCAGTATTTT.

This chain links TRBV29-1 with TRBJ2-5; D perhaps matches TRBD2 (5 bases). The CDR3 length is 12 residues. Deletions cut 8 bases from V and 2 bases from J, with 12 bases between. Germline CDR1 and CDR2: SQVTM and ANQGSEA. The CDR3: CSTTRGQETQYF. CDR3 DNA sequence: TGCAGCACGACGCGCGGGCAAGAGACCCAGTACTTC.

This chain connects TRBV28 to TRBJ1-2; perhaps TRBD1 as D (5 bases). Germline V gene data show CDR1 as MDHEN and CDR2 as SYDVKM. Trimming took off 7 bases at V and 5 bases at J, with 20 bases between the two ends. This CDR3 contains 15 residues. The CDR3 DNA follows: TGTGCCAGCACCCCGACGGGGGAAAGGAATTATGGCTACACCTTC. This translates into CASTPTGERNYGYTF.

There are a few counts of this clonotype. The CDR3 protein is CATSDLSGNIQYF. In DNA, the CDR3 is TGTGCCACCAGTGATTTGTCGGGAAACATTCAGTACTTC. The rearrangement joins TRBV24-1 to TRBJ2-4; no definite D call. V was shortened by 0 bases and J by 6 bases, with 5 bases between the two germline ends. The CDR3 sequence is 13 residues long. Germline V lookup: CDR1 KGHDR, CDR2 SFDVKD.